Below are 18 T cell receptor beta chains sequenced from a single sample in a study of cytomegalovirus exposure and HLA in healthy donors. Profiling relied on immunoSEQ multiplex PCR, and the TCRdb table lists in-frame clones only, not all of them. The sample has approximately 90,000 clones, 96% seen once. Sequenced sample: PBMCs. The receptors were gathered from a man aged 18 to 30 in good health and CMV-seronegative.

The chain recombines TRBV4-1 with TRBJ2-4; 13 bases line up with TRBD2. Trimming took 6 bases from V and 3 from J; bases not matched to a gene: 8. This CDR3 spans 17 amino acids. Germline V CDR1 and CDR2: MGHRA, YSYEKL. CDR3 nucleotides: TGCGCCAGCAGACGGGGACTAGCGGGATCGGGCAAAAACATTCAGTACTTC. Its protein is CASRRGLAGSGKNIQYF.

The chain links TRBV10-3 to TRBJ2-5; 7 bases are shared with TRBD1. The CDR3 spans 15 residues. The ends lost 8 bases at V and 3 bases at J; junction bases unmatched: 12. Germline-derived CDR1 and CDR2 are ENHRY and SYGVKD. The DNA for the CDR3 is TGTGCCATCGGGTTCCAAGGGGGCCGCGAAGAGACCCAGTACTTC. Translating gives CAIGFQGGREETQYF.

The J gene is TRBJ2-7, the V gene TRBV19, with TRBD2 matching over 8 bases. Germline-derived CDR1 and CDR2 are LNHDA and SQIVND (reference sequence). J lost 5 bases, V lost 4 bases, and 4 bases had no gene match. The CDR3 extends over 13 amino acids. CDR3 amino acids: CASSTPGGDEQYF. The CDR3 bases are TGTGCCAGTAGTACTCCGGGAGGGGACGAGCAGTACTTC.

V gene TRBV6-5 combines with J gene TRBJ2-7; 7 nucleotides match TRBD2. Trimming at V came to 5 bases and at J to 2 bases, leaving 6 bases not matched to a gene. The CDR3 covers 14 residues. Germline CDR1 is MNHEY and CDR2 is SVGAGI. The CDR3 loop is CASSLGGRAYEQYF. The DNA for the CDR3 is TGTGCCAGCAGTCTGGGAGGGCGGGCCTACGAGCAGTACTTC.

The V call is TRBV30, the J call TRBJ1-1; unclear D gene. Germline V gene lookup returns CDR1 GTSNPN and CDR2 SVGIG (reference sequence). The length of the CDR3 is 11 residues. Trimming left V 3 bases short and J 11 bases short, with 13 bases between. Here the CDR3 reads CAWSPTREAFF. CDR3 DNA: TGTGCCTGGAGCCCAACTCGGGAGGCTTTCTTT.

The chain is built from TRBV5-1 and TRBJ1-1; possibly TRBD1 for D (6 bases). The ends were cut back, 4 bases at V and 7 bases at J, with 14 bases in the middle. Germline-derived CDR1 and CDR2 are SGHRS and YFSETQ. The CDR3 extends over 13 amino acids. The CDR3 region has the DNA TGCGCCAGCAGCCTTGGACAGACTTTTGAAGCTTTCTTT. Translation gives CASSLGQTFEAFF. Using reference TRBV5-1 and TRBJ1-1 for the parts outside the CDR3, the full variable domain is KAGVTQTPRYLIKTRGQQVTLSCSPISGHRSVSWYQQTPGQGLQFLFEYFSETQRNKGNFPGRFSGRQFSNSRSEMNVSTLELGDSALYLCASSLGQTFEAFFGQGTRLTVV.

The table lists this clone with a count of one. The chain combines TRBV15 with TRBJ2-2; D gene unclear. Trimming removed 5 bases from V and 0 bases from J, with 10 bases in between. The CDR3 spans 15 residues. Germline V gene data show CDR1 as LNHNV and CDR2 as YYDKDF (reference sequence). The DNA of the CDR3 is TGTGCCACCAGCGGTTGGGCGACGAACACCGGGGAGCTGTTTTTT. Its protein is CATSGWATNTGELFF.

This clone came up once. The chain uses TRBV6-6 and TRBJ1-5; weak D call: TRBD1 (5 bases). V was cut by 0 bases and J by 3 bases, with 12 bases left in between. The length of the CDR3 is 16 residues. Per the germline V gene, CDR1 is MNHNY and CDR2 is SVGAGI (reference sequence). For the CDR3, the DNA is TGTGCCAGCAGTTACTCGGGCAGGGTGGACAATCAGCCCCAGCATTTT. It yields the protein CASSYSGRVDNQPQHF.

The V call is TRBV21-1, the J call TRBJ1-2; the table's D call of TRBD1 was not tested on the DNA. TRBV21-1 is given as a pseudogene. The CDR3 runs 18 residues. The chain's CDR3 is CASSKSGLSPPIRDGYTF. In DNA form, the CDR3 reads TGTGCCAGCAGCAAATCAGGGCTTTCGCCTCCGATTCGCGATGGCTACACCTTC.

The chain recombines TRBV6-5 with TRBJ1-1; D is unresolved. Germline CDR1 and CDR2: MNHEY and SVGAGI. Trimming pared 2 bases from V and 1 base from J, leaving 5 bases between. This CDR3 region has 13 residues. The CDR3 here is CASSYKRNTEAFF. The CDR3 DNA reads TGTGCCAGCAGTTACAAGAGGAACACTGAAGCTTTCTTT.

Comment on this clone: The junction and the germline gene differ at one end; a read error may be behind it. The chain uses TRBV20-1 and TRBJ2-7; a possible D gene is TRBD2 (6 bases). The CDR3 loop spans 11 amino acids. Per germline, CDR1 DFQATT and CDR2 SNEGSKA (reference sequence). CDR3 coding DNA: TGCAGTGCTAGGTGGGGGTCTAGGGAGGACTTC. Its translation is CSARWGSREDF.

The V call is TRBV19, the J call TRBJ1-1; weak D call: TRBD1 (6 bases). CDR3 length: 14 amino acids. The V gene's germline CDR1 is LNHDA and CDR2 SQIVND (reference sequence). Trimming stripped 2 bases from V and 6 bases from J, with 13 bases between. CDR3 bases: TGTGCCAGTAGTATAACAGGGATTGGGGCTGAAGCTTTCTTT. Its translation: CASSITGIGAEAFF. The full variable domain, rest sourced from reference TRBV19 and TRBJ1-1, is DGGITQSPKYLFRKEGQNVTLSCEQNLNHDAMYWYRQDPGQGLRLIYYSQIVNDFQKGDIAEGYSVSREKKESFPLTVTSAQKNPTAFYLCASSITGIGAEAFFGQGTRLTVV.

This chain links TRBV5-5 with TRBJ1-3; D call uncertain. Trimming pared 1 base from V and 4 bases from J, leaving 9 bases between. Germline CDR1 SGHKS, CDR2 YYEKEE (reference sequence). The length of the CDR3 is 14 residues. CDR3 in DNA: TGTGCCAGCAGCTTGTCCGGGTCCGGAAACACCATATATTTT. It specifies CASSLSGSGNTIYF.

The chain couples TRBV19 to TRBJ1-4; 7 bases are shared with TRBD1. The CDR3 length is 15 residues. Losses at the gene ends were 3 bases for V and 7 bases for J; bases not matched to a gene: 8. CDR1 and CDR2 from the germline V gene are LNHDA and SQIVND (reference sequence). The CDR3 nucleotides are TGTGCCAGTAGTATGGCTCGGGACAGTGGTGAAAAACTGTTTTTT. It codes for CASSMARDSGEKLFF.

V and J are TRBV6-1 and TRBJ1-1; D is uncertain. Trimming took 8 bases from V and 6 from J, leaving 10 bases between them. This CDR3 spans 11 amino acids. Looked up from germline, CDR1 is MNHNS and CDR2 is SASEGT. The CDR3 region is CASSSGPEAFF. The CDR3 DNA sequence: TGTGCCAGCTCTAGTGGTCCTGAAGCTTTCTTT.

Notes on this clone: A junction boundary mismatches the germline segment, possibly from a read error. The chain links TRBV11-2 to TRBJ2-7, with TRBD1 matching over 7 bases. The CDR3 runs to 13 residues. The germline V gene has CDR1 SGHAT and CDR2 FQNNGV. This CDR3 is CASTAQGNYAQYF. CDR3 nucleotides: TGTGCCAGCACCGCACAGGGGAACTACGCGCAGTACTTC. Full variable domain (remainder filled in from reference TRBV11-2 and TRBJ2-7): EAGVAQSPRYKIIEKRQSVAFWCNPISGHATLYWYQQILGQGPKLLIQFQNNGVVDDSQLPKDRFSAERLKGVDSTLKIQPAKLEDSAVYLCASTAQGNYAQYFGPGTRLTVT.

V and J are TRBV28 and TRBJ2-2, with TRBD2 matching 7 bases. The V gene end was trimmed by 8 bases and the J gene end by 6 bases; junction bases not matched to a gene: 6. Germline values: CDR1 MDHEN, CDR2 SYDVKM. The CDR3 is 13 amino acids. CDR3 sequence: CASWTSFSGELFF. The CDR3 nucleotides are TGTGCCAGCTGGACTAGTTTTTCCGGGGAGCTGTTTTTT.

V usage is TRBV18 and J usage is TRBJ1-5; D possibly corresponds to TRBD1 (5 bases). With 2 bases removed from V and 11 bases from J, the gap between germline ends came to 16 bases. CDR1 and CDR2 from the germline V gene are KGHSH and LQKENI. The CDR3 covers 14 residues. The CDR3 nucleotides read TGTGCCAGCTCACCAATGACAGAAGGTCGGGCCCAGCATTTT. Amino acids: CASSPMTEGRAQHF.